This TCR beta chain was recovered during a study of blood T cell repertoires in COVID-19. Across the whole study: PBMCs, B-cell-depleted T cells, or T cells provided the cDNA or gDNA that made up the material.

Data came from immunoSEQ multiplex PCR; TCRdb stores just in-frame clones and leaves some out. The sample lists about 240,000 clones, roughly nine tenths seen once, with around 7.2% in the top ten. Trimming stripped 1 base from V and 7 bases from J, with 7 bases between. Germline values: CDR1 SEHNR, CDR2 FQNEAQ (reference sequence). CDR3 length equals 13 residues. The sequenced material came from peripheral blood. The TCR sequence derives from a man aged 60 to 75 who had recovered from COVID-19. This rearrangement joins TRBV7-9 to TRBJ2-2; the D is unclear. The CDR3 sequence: CASSLGGSGELFF. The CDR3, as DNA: TGTGCCAGCAGCTTAGGTGGTAGCGGGGAGCTGTTTTTT.